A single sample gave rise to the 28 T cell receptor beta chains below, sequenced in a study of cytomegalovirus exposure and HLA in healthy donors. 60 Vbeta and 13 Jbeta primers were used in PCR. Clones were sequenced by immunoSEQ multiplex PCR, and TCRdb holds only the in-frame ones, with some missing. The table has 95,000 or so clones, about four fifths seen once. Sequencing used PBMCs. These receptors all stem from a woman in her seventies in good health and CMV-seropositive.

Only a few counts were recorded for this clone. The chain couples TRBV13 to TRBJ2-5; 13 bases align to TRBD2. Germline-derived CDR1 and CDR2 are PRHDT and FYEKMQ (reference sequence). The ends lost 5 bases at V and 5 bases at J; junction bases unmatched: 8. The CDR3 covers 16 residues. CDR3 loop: CASSLRTSGSAETQYF. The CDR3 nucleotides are TGTGCCAGCAGCCTCAGGACTAGCGGGAGCGCGGAGACCCAGTACTTC.

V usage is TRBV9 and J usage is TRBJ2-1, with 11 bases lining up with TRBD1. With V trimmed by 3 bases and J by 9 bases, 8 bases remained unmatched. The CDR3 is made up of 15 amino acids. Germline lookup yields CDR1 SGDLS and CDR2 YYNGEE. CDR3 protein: CASSGTGGAGLEQFF. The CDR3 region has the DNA TGTGCCAGCAGCGGGACAGGGGGCGCGGGCCTTGAGCAGTTCTTC. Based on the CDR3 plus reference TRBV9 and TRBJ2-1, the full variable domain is DSGVTQTPKHLITATGQRVTLRCSPRSGDLSVYWYQQSLDQGLQFLIQYYNGEERAKGNILERFSAQQFPDLHSELNLSSLELGDSALYFCASSGTGGAGLEQFFGPGTRLTVL.

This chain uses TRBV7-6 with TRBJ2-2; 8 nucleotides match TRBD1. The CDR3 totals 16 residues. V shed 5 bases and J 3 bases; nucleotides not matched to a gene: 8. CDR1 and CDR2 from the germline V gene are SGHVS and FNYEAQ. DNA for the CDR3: TGTGCCAGCAGCCTTGCCGGACAGGGATACACCGGGGAGCTGTTTTTT. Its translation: CASSLAGQGYTGELFF.

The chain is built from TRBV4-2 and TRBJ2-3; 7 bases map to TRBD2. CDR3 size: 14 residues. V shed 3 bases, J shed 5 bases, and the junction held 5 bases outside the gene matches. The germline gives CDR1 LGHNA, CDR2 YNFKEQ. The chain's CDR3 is CASSQSGRVDTQYF. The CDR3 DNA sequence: TGTGCCAGCAGCCAGTCAGGGAGGGTAGATACGCAGTATTTT.

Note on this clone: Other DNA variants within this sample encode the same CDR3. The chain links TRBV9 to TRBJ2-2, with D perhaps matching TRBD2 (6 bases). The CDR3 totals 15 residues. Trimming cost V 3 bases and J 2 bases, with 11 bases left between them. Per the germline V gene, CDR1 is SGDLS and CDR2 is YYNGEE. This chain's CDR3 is CASSEGLLNTGELFF. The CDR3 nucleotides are TGTGCCAGCAGCGAGGGACTTCTAAACACCGGGGAGCTGTTTTTT.

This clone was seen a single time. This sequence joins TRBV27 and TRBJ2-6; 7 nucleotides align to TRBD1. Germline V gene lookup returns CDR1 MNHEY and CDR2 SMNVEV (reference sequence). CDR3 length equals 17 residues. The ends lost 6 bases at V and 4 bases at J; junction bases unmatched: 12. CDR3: CASSPLTGKGGANVLTF. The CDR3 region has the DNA TGTGCCAGCAGCCCCTTGACAGGGAAGGGAGGGGCCAACGTCCTGACTTTC.

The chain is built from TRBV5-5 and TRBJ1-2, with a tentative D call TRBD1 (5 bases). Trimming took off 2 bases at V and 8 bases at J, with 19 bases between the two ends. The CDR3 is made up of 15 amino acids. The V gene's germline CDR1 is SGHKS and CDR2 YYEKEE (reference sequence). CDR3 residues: CASSFSGIRFGGYTF. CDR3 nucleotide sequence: TGTGCCAGCAGCTTTTCAGGGATCCGCTTCGGGGGCTACACCTTC.

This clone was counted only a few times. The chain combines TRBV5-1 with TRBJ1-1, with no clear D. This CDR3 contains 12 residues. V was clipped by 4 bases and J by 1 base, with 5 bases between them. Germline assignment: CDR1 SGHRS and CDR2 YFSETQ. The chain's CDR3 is CASSPGNTEAFF. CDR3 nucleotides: TGCGCCAGCAGCCCGGGGAACACTGAAGCTTTCTTT.

The CDR3 here is CASTRTAIPYEQYF. The CDR3 coding sequence is TGTGCCAGCACCAGGACAGCTATACCTTACGAGCAGTACTTC. V gene TRBV25-1 combines with J gene TRBJ2-5; D is possibly TRBD1 (6 bases). TRBJ2-7 explains the end of the DNA better; the J call may be wrong. The CDR3 has 14 amino acids. CDR1 MGHDK and CDR2 SYGVNS come from the germline V gene.

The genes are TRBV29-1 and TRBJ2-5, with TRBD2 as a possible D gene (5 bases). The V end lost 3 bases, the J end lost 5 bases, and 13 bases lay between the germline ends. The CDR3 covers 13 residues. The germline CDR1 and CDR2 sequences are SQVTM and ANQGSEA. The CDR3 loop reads CSVEAGRGETQYF. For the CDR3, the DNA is TGCAGCGTTGAGGCCGGAAGAGGGGAGACCCAGTACTTC.

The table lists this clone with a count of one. In DNA form, the CDR3 reads TGTGCCACCAGCGGAGCAACAGCAGATCAGCCCCAGCATTTT. Translating gives CATSGATADQPQHF. The chain joins TRBV15 to TRBJ1-5, with unresolved D. V gave up 5 bases and J gave up 5 bases, with 13 bases separating them. Germline-derived CDR1 and CDR2 are LNHNV and YYDKDF (reference sequence). The CDR3 is 14 residues long.

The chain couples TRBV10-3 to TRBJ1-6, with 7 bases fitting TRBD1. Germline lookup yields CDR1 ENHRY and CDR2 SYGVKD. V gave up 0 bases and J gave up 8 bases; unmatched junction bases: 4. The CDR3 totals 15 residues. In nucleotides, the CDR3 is TGTGCCATCAGTGAGTCAGAGGGGGCGTATTCACCCCTCCACTTT. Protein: CAISESEGAYSPLHF.

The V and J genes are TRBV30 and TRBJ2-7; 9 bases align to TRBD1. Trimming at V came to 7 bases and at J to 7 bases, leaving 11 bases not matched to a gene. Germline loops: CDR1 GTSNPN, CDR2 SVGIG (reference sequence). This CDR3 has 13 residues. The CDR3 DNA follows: TGTGCCTATGGACAGGGGACGATGGTAGAGCAGTACTTC. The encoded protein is CAYGQGTMVEQYF.

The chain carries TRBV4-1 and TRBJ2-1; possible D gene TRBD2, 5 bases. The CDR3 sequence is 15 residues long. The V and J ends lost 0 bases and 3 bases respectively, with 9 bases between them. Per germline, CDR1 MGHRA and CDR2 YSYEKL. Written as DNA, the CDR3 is TGCGCCAGCAGCCAAGATGAGGGCCACTACAATGAGCAGTTCTTC. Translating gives CASSQDEGHYNEQFF.

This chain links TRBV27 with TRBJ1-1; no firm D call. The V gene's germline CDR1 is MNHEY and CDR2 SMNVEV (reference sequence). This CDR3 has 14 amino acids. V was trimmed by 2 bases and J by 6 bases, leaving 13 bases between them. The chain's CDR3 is CASSLAGVGAEAFF. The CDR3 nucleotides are TGTGCCAGCAGTTTAGCCGGGGTGGGTGCTGAAGCTTTCTTT.

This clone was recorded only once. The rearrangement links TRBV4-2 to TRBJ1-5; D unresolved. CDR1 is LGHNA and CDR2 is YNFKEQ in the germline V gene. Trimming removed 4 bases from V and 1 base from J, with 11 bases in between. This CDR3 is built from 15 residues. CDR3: CASSLREGSNQPQHF. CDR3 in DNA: TGTGCCAGCAGCCTTAGGGAGGGAAGCAATCAGCCCCAGCATTTT.

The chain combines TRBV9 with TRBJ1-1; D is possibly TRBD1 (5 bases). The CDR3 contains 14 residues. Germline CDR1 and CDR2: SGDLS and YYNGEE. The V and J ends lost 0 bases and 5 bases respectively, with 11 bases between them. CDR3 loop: CASSVEGRGTEAFF. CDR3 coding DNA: TGTGCCAGCAGCGTAGAAGGTCGGGGGACTGAAGCTTTCTTT.

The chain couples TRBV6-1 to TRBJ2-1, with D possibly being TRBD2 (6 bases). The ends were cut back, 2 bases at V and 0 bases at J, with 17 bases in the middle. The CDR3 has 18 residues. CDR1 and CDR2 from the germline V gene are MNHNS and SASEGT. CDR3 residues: CASSEFHGTSSSYNEQFF. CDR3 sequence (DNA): TGTGCCAGCAGTGAATTCCACGGGACTTCGAGCTCCTACAATGAGCAGTTCTTC.

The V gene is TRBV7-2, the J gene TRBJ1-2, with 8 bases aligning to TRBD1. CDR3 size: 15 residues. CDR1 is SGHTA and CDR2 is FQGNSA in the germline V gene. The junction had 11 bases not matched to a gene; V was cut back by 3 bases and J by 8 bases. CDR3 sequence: CASSFGQGVILGYTF. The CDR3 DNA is TGTGCCAGCAGCTTCGGACAGGGCGTAATCTTAGGCTACACCTTC.

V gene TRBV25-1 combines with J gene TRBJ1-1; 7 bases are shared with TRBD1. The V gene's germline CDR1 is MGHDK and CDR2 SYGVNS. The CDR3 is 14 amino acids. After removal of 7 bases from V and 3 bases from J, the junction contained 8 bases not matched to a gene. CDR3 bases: TGTGCCAGCACAACAGGGGCGAGGTACACTGAAGCTTTCTTT. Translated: CASTTGARYTEAFF.

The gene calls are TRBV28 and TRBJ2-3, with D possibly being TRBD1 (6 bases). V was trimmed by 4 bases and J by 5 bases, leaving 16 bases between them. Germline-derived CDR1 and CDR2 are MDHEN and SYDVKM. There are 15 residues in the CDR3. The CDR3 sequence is CASSYPGHGEDTQYF. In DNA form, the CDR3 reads TGTGCCAGCAGTTATCCGGGACACGGAGAAGATACGCAGTATTTT.

The CDR3 reads CASSDRETQYF. In DNA, the CDR3 is TGTGCCAGTAGTGACAGAGAGACCCAGTACTTC. V gene TRBV19 combines with J gene TRBJ2-5; perhaps TRBD1 as D (5 bases). V was clipped by 5 bases and J by 4 bases, with 5 bases between them. The CDR3 loop spans 11 amino acids. CDR1 is LNHDA and CDR2 is SQIVND in the germline V gene (reference sequence).

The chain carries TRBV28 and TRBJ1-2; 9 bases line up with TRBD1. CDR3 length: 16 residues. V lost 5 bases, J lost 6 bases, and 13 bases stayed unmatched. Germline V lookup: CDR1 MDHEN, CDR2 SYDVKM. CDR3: CASSPMKTGQGHGYTF. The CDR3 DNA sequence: TGTGCCAGCAGTCCGATGAAGACGGGACAGGGCCATGGCTACACCTTC.

CDR3 protein: CASSPGSNYGYTF. As DNA, the CDR3 is TGTGCCAGCTCACCGGGGAGCAACTATGGCTACACCTTC. The rearrangement joins TRBV18 to TRBJ1-2, with no clear D. This CDR3 spans 13 amino acids. In germline, CDR1 is KGHSH, CDR2 LQKENI. Between the trimmed V and J ends, which lost 3 bases and 2 bases, there was a span of 7 bases.

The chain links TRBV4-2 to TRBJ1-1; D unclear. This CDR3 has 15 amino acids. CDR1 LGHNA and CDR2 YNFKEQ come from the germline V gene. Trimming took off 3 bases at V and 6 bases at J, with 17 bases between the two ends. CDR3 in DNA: TGTGCCAGCAGCCAGATAGAAAAACTGGGCCCTGAAGCTTTCTTT. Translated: CASSQIEKLGPEAFF.

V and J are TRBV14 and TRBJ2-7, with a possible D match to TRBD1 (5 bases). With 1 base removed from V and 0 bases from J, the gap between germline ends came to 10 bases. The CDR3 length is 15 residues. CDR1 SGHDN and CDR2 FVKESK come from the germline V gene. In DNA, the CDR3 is TGTGCCAGCAGCCAAGGGGGCCCAACCTCCTACGAGCAGTACTTC. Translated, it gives CASSQGGPTSYEQYF. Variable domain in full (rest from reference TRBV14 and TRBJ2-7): EAGVTQFPSHSVIEKGQTVTLRCDPISGHDNLYWYRRVMGKEIKFLLHFVKESKQDESGMPNNRFLAERTGGTYSTLKVQPAELEDSGVYFCASSQGGPTSYEQYFGPGTRLTVT.

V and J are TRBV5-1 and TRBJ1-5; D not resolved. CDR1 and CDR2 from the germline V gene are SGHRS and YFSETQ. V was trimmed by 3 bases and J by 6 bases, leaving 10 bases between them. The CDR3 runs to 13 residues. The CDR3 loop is CASSSIFSQPQHF. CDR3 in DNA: TGCGCCAGCAGCTCCATTTTTTCTCAGCCCCAGCATTTT. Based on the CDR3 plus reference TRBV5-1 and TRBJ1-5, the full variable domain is KAGVTQTPRYLIKTRGQQVTLSCSPISGHRSVSWYQQTPGQGLQFLFEYFSETQRNKGNFPGRFSGRQFSNSRSEMNVSTLELGDSALYLCASSSIFSQPQHFGDGTRLSIL.

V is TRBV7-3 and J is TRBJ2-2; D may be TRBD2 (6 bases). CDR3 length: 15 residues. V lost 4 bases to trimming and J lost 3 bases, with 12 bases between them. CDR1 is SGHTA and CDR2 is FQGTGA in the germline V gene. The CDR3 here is CASSSAGTHTGELFF. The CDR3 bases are TGTGCCAGCAGCTCAGCCGGGACTCACACCGGGGAGCTGTTTTTT.